The clone carrying this T cell receptor beta chain was seen repeatedly, ten times or more. The antigen is unknown. This specimen belongs to a study of human T cells and chemical hapten exposure. Findings and limits, study-wide: With regard to DPC sensitization, TCRs above 1 in 1000 frequency did not change.

Stated time point: healthy volunteer bleed at 6 weeks. Unfractionated whole blood yielded total RNA. MiXCR, applied by TCRdb to the RACE reads, yields one record per CDR3 protein. Of under 45,000 distinct CDR3 sequences in the sample, around 5.9% are singletons; the top ten hold about 13%. Sequencing was done on a sample of whole blood. The origin of this receptor is a human donor in good health. Some clones in this sample may be carry-over from other donors' samples.

CDR3 residues: CASSPSWGFREKLFF. The CDR3 DNA reads as TGTGCCAGCAGTCCCAGCTGGGGGTTTCGTGAAAAACTGTTTTTT. This sequence joins TRBV28 and TRBJ1-4; D might be TRBD1 (5 bases). Looked up from germline, CDR1 is MDHEN and CDR2 is SYDVKM. The CDR3 extends over 15 amino acids. V lost 5 bases and J lost 7, with 17 bases in between.